This T cell receptor (beta chain) was profiled in a study of CD8+ T cells in alopecia areata. Looking at the study overall: Donors of skin were C3H/HeJ mice aged roughly 6-13 months with spontaneous alopecia, and recipients were approximately 7-11-week-old female C3H/HeJ mice. Points from the study as a whole: Scalp sequencing captures resident alphabeta T cells of normal skin too. Elevated clonality characterized lesional scalp relative to normal scalp, particularly in alopecia totalis/universalis. Whereas mice showed it more clearly, TCR sharing across patients was murkier, possibly because of HLA.

This clone was seen only a few times. Its antigen is not known. The germline and genes are mouse ones. Coverage ceases 4 residues before the CDR3 finishes, and the germline J gene fills in the end. This CDR3 region has 14 residues. Per germline, CDR1 NNHNN and CDR2 SYGAGS (reference sequence). Sorting of pooled cutaneous lymph node cells was based on CD4, CD8alpha, NKG2D, NKG2ACE and other markers. Following extraction, RNA underwent reverse transcription to cDNA, which served as the sequencing template. Measured with immunoSEQ multiplex PCR; TCRdb has only the in-frame clones, and not every one. This sample carries under 20,000 clones, none of them present only once.

The J gene is TRBJ2-5, the V gene TRBV13-2, with 12 bases lining up with TRBD2. The receptor's source is a C3H/HeJ mouse with alopecia areata. The strain's MHC type: H2-k. The sample taken for sequencing was CD8+ T cells sorted from a lymph node. Partial CDR3 DNA: TGTGCCAGCGGAGGGGACTGGGGGGCGGAC. This sequence encodes CASGGDWGAD. The complete CDR3 sequence is CASGGDWGADTQYF.